One and the same sample provided the 30 T cell receptor beta chains below, sequenced in a study of blood T cell repertoires in COVID-19. Data came from immunoSEQ multiplex PCR; TCRdb stores just in-frame clones and leaves some out. The table includes approximately 21,000 clones, over 75% detected once. Sequencing used peripheral blood. These receptors all come from a human donor in a cohort sampled during active COVID-19.

This clone was seen a single time. The V call is TRBV10-1, the J call TRBJ2-3, with 12 bases aligning to TRBD2. Germline lookup yields CDR1 WNHNN and CDR2 SYGVQD (reference sequence). The CDR3 has 16 amino acids. V lost 5 bases to trimming and J lost 0 bases; unmatched junction nucleotides: 3. The CDR3 loop reads CASSKTSGGSTDTQYF. CDR3 bases: TGCGCCAGCAGTAAGACTAGCGGGGGAAGCACAGATACGCAGTATTTT.

V and J are TRBV7-2 and TRBJ2-1, with 7 bases that match TRBD1. In germline, CDR1 is SGHTA, CDR2 FQGNSA. Germline trimming cut 2 bases from V and 5 bases from J; bases unmatched to any gene: 15. The CDR3 is made up of 18 amino acids. The CDR3 DNA is TGTGCCAGCAGCTTATTCGGTGGTACGGCAGGGGGACACAATGAGCAGTTCTTC. Translating it yields CASSLFGGTAGGHNEQFF. The complete variable domain, with remaining parts taken from reference TRBV7-2 and TRBJ2-1, reads GAGVSQSPSNKVTEKGKDVELRCDPISGHTALYWYRQSLGQGLEFLIYFQGNSAPDKSGLPSDRFSAERTGGSVSTLTIQRTQQEDSAVYLCASSLFGGTAGGHNEQFFGPGTRLTVL.

This chain uses TRBV5-1 with TRBJ2-5; tentative D call: TRBD2 (5 bases). The CDR3 spans 14 residues. From germline, CDR1 is SGHRS and CDR2 YFSETQ. V lost 4 bases and J 5 bases, leaving 15 bases between the germline ends. The CDR3 reads CASSRGRGEETQYF. In nucleotides, the CDR3 is TGCGCCAGCAGCCGTGGACGGGGAGAGGAGACCCAGTACTTC.

The chain uses TRBV11-2 and TRBJ2-3, with D possibly matching TRBD2 (5 bases). The CDR3 is 16 residues long. CDR1 is SGHAT and CDR2 is FQNNGV in the germline V gene. V lost 1 base and J lost 3, with 14 bases in between. This CDR3 is CASSLVGARGTDTQYF. CDR3 sequence (DNA): TGTGCCAGCAGCTTAGTGGGTGCCCGGGGTACAGATACGCAGTATTTT.

V usage is TRBV19 and J usage is TRBJ2-6; no clear D gene. The V end lost 5 bases, the J end lost 0 bases, and 5 bases lay between the germline ends. Germline V gives CDR1 LNHDA, CDR2 SQIVND (reference sequence). The CDR3 consists of 14 residues. The CDR3: CASSQFSGANVLTF. CDR3 DNA sequence: TGTGCCAGTAGTCAGTTCTCTGGGGCCAACGTCCTGACTTTC.

The CDR3 is CASRQSYRGYSPLHF. Here the CDR3 DNA reads TGTGCCAGCAGACAGAGCTACAGGGGGTATTCACCCCTCCACTTT. The chain uses TRBV11-2 and TRBJ1-6; 8 bases are a match to TRBD1. V was pared by 6 bases and J by 8 bases, with 9 bases of the junction left unmatched. The CDR3 runs 15 residues. Germline values: CDR1 SGHAT, CDR2 FQNNGV.

The genes are TRBV5-1 and TRBJ2-5; possible D gene TRBD1, 6 bases. Germline values: CDR1 SGHRS, CDR2 YFSETQ. CDR3 size: 14 residues. V was pared by 0 bases and J by 5 bases, with 11 bases between. The CDR3 DNA sequence: TGCGCCAGCAGCTTGGAGCAGGGGTGGGAGACCCAGTACTTC. This gives the protein CASSLEQGWETQYF.

The chain's CDR3 is CASSRGPGDQPQHF. The CDR3 region has the DNA TGTGCCAGCAGCAGGGGGCCGGGCGATCAGCCCCAGCATTTT. The chain carries TRBV6-4 and TRBJ1-5; 8 bases line up with TRBD1. V dropped 6 bases and J dropped 5; count of bases not matched to a gene: 6. There are 14 residues in the CDR3. The germline gives CDR1 MRHNA, CDR2 SNTAGT.

This chain links TRBV12-5 with TRBJ2-4; D unresolved. V dropped 6 bases and J dropped 0 bases, with 9 bases sitting between them. Germline V gene sequence: CDR1 LGHNT, CDR2 FRNRAP. The CDR3 spans 14 residues. The CDR3 nucleotides are TGTGCTAGTGGGGCGGCCATAGCCAAAAACATTCAGTACTTC. Protein product: CASGAAIAKNIQYF.

This sequence joins TRBV20-1 and TRBJ2-2; tentatively, D is TRBD2 (7 bases). V shed 3 bases and J shed 4 bases, with 12 bases lying between them. The CDR3 totals 14 residues. Germline-derived CDR1 and CDR2 are DFQATT and SNEGSKA (reference sequence). CDR3 protein: CSASRGAGTGELFF. CDR3 sequence (DNA): TGCAGTGCTAGTCGGGGGGCGGGCACCGGGGAGCTGTTTTTT.

The genes are TRBV27 and TRBJ2-1; TRBD2 agrees at 9 bases. CDR1 MNHEY and CDR2 SMNVEV come from the germline V gene (reference sequence). This CDR3 is 14 amino acids long. V shed 2 bases, J shed 6 bases, and the junction held 2 bases outside the gene matches. The CDR3 nucleotides are TGTGCCAGCAGTTTAAGCGGGGGGTTCAATGAGCAGTTCTTC. Translated, it gives CASSLSGGFNEQFF.

This chain joins TRBV12-3 or TRBV12-4 and TRBJ1-2, with no clear D. Trimming removed 4 bases at V and 4 bases at J, with 4 bases between. The CDR3 length is 11 residues. The CDR3 DNA is TGTGCCAGCAGTTCCGTCTATGGCTACACCTTC. Protein sequence: CASSSVYGYTF.

This chain uses TRBV28 with TRBJ1-3, with D hard to call. Deletions cut 5 bases from V and 4 bases from J, with 15 bases between. Germline CDR1 reads MDHEN; CDR2 reads SYDVKM. CDR3 size: 15 residues. CDR3 loop: CASSPTVRAGNTIYF. Here the CDR3 DNA reads TGTGCCAGCAGTCCTACCGTGAGGGCCGGAAACACCATATATTTT.

The chain combines TRBV10-1 with TRBJ1-3; the D gene is possibly TRBD1 (6 bases). CDR1 WNHNN and CDR2 SYGVQD come from the germline V gene (reference sequence). Trimming shortened V by 0 bases and J by 4 bases, and 16 bases separated the two germline ends. This CDR3 region has 17 residues. The CDR3 region is CASSESGQLSRGNTIYF. In DNA form, the CDR3 reads TGCGCCAGCAGTGAGTCGGGACAACTTTCCAGGGGAAACACCATATATTTT.

This CDR3 reads CASSRIPGIADTQYF. The CDR3 bases are TGTGCCAGCAGTCGGATCCCAGGTATCGCAGATACGCAGTATTTT. The chain employs TRBV27 and TRBJ2-3; D not resolved. Germline V gene sequence: CDR1 MNHEY, CDR2 SMNVEV (reference sequence). The CDR3 sequence is 15 residues long. Trimming shortened V by 5 bases and J by 4 bases, and 16 bases separated the two germline ends.

The chain combines TRBV2 with TRBJ1-2, with 7 bases matching TRBD1. The V gene end was trimmed by 1 base and the J gene end by 3 bases; junction bases not matched to a gene: 5. CDR1 and CDR2 (germline): SNHLY, FYNNEI. This CDR3 contains 15 residues. The CDR3 region is CASSEGGGEDYGYTF. The DNA of the CDR3 is TGTGCCAGCAGTGAAGGAGGGGGCGAAGACTATGGCTACACCTTC.

The chain joins TRBV7-9 to TRBJ2-3, with 12 nucleotides matching TRBD1. The CDR3 is 17 amino acids. With V trimmed by 3 bases and J by 1 base, 5 bases remained unmatched. Germline V CDR1 and CDR2: SEHNR, FQNEAQ (reference sequence). The CDR3 is CASSFGTGGRGTDTQYF. CDR3 DNA: TGTGCCAGCAGCTTTGGGACAGGGGGCCGGGGCACAGATACGCAGTATTTT.

The rearrangement joins TRBV7-2 to TRBJ1-1; 7 nucleotides line up with TRBD1. The CDR3 is made up of 14 amino acids. Germline V gene sequence: CDR1 SGHTA, CDR2 FQGNSA. V dropped 5 bases and J dropped 1; count of bases not matched to a gene: 4. CDR3 coding DNA: TGTGCCAGCAGCCCAGGGGGAACGAACACTGAAGCTTTCTTT. This sequence encodes CASSPGGTNTEAFF.

The V and J genes are TRBV5-4 and TRBJ1-1; no clear D. CDR3 length: 13 residues. The ends were cut back, 0 bases at V and 1 base at J, with 4 bases in the middle. Germline V CDR1 and CDR2: SGHNT, YYREEE (reference sequence). The CDR3 sequence is CASSLGGNTEAFF. The CDR3 region has the DNA TGTGCCAGCAGCTTGGGAGGGAACACTGAAGCTTTCTTT. Full variable domain (outside the CDR3, taken from reference TRBV5-4 and TRBJ1-1): ETGVTQSPTHLIKTRGQQVTLRCSSQSGHNTVSWYQQALGQGPQFIFQYYREEENGRGNFPPRFSGLQFPNYSSELNVNALELDDSALYLCASSLGGNTEAFFGQGTRLTVV.

The J gene is TRBJ2-5, the V gene TRBV5-1; TRBD2 matches at 11 bases. CDR3 length equals 16 residues. Germline values: CDR1 SGHRS, CDR2 YFSETQ. V lost 0 bases to trimming and J lost 2 bases; unmatched junction nucleotides: 3. CDR3 sequence (DNA): TGCGCCAGCAGCTTGGCCGGGACTAGCGGACAAGAGACCCAGTACTTC. Protein: CASSLAGTSGQETQYF.

The gene calls are TRBV24-1 and TRBJ1-5; 11 positions match TRBD1. Looked up from germline, CDR1 is KGHDR and CDR2 is SFDVKD. The CDR3 loop spans 15 amino acids. J gave up 4 bases and V 4 bases, and 2 bases lay outside the gene matches. DNA for the CDR3: TGTGCCACCAGTGACGGGACAGGGGGAAATCAGCCCCAGCATTTT. Translation gives CATSDGTGGNQPQHF.

V and J are TRBV7-2 and TRBJ2-7; D is ambiguous. Germline-derived CDR1 and CDR2 are SGHTA and FQGNSA. CDR3 size: 17 residues. The V gene lost 1 base and the J gene lost 0 bases, with 16 bases spanning the gap. The CDR3 spells CASSLVGGGRSSYEQYF. In nucleotides, the CDR3 is TGTGCCAGCAGCTTAGTAGGCGGCGGAAGAAGCTCCTACGAGCAGTACTTC.

The rearrangement joins TRBV18 to TRBJ1-3; 8 bases agree with TRBD1. CDR3 length: 16 residues. With V trimmed by 2 bases and J by 0 bases, 3 bases remained unmatched. Germline V gives CDR1 KGHSH, CDR2 LQKENI. CDR3 nucleotides: TGTGCCAGCTCACCAGGACAGGGAAGCTCTGGAAACACCATATATTTT. Its translation: CASSPGQGSSGNTIYF.

The CDR3 region has the DNA TGCGCCAGCAGCCAAGCCGGGAGTAACTATGGCTACACCTTC. As protein: CASSQAGSNYGYTF. The rearrangement uses TRBV4-1 and TRBJ1-2; D gene uncertain. V was pared by 1 base and J by 1 base, with 7 bases between. The CDR3 totals 14 residues. Germline V CDR1 and CDR2: MGHRA, YSYEKL.

The chain carries TRBV27 and TRBJ1-2; D gene uncertain. This CDR3 comprises 17 residues. Germline V CDR1 and CDR2: MNHEY, SMNVEV (reference sequence). Trimming pared 5 bases from V and 1 base from J, leaving 20 bases between. The CDR3: CASSTLTAGTDNYGYTF. In DNA form, the CDR3 reads TGTGCCAGCAGTACCCTCACGGCAGGAACGGATAACTATGGCTACACCTTC.

This clone was recorded once. The chain has TRBV5-1 and TRBJ2-1, with no clear D. The CDR3 runs to 13 residues. Germline V gene sequence: CDR1 SGHRS, CDR2 YFSETQ. Trimming removed 7 bases at V and 7 bases at J, with 15 bases between. CDR3 amino acids: CASGTGAGNEQFF. The DNA of the CDR3 is TGCGCCAGCGGCACCGGAGCCGGGAATGAGCAGTTCTTC.

This sequence joins TRBV10-2 and TRBJ2-4; 8 nucleotides agree with TRBD2. Germline CDR1 is WSHSY and CDR2 is SAAADI. J lost 6 bases, V lost 4 bases, and 5 bases had no gene match. This CDR3 is 14 amino acids long. For the CDR3, the DNA is TGCGCCAGCAGTGCCATAGCGGGGTTAAACATTCAGTACTTC. Its translation: CASSAIAGLNIQYF.

The chain uses TRBV30 and TRBJ1-3; 8 bases match TRBD1. This CDR3 has 15 amino acids. The junction had 4 bases not matched to a gene; V was cut back by 3 bases and J by 0 bases. Germline assignment: CDR1 GTSNPN and CDR2 SVGIG (reference sequence). CDR3 region: CAWRRDRSSGNTIYF. For the CDR3, the DNA is TGTGCCTGGAGGCGGGACAGGAGCTCTGGAAACACCATATATTTT.

This clone has just a few counts. This chain connects TRBV19 to TRBJ1-1; D unresolved. This CDR3 has 15 amino acids. Trimming stripped 9 bases from V and 3 bases from J, with 20 bases between. Germline assignment: CDR1 LNHDA and CDR2 SQIVND (reference sequence). The CDR3 coding sequence is TGTGCCAGCACCTTGGCCCAGGCGAGATACACTGAAGCTTTCTTT. Protein: CASTLAQARYTEAFF.

The chain joins TRBV10-1 to TRBJ1-1; D unresolved. The CDR3 runs to 14 residues. Germline CDR1 reads WNHNN; CDR2 reads SYGVQD (reference sequence). Trimming shortened V by 2 bases and J by 1 base, and 8 bases separated the two germline ends. In DNA form, the CDR3 reads TGCGCCAGCAGTGAGGAACTTACGAACACTGAAGCTTTCTTT. Translating gives CASSEELTNTEAFF.